These T cell receptor beta chains were read from a single sample in a study of cytomegalovirus exposure and HLA in healthy donors. Data came from immunoSEQ multiplex PCR; TCRdb stores just in-frame clones and leaves some out. The data hold about 190,000 clones, with approximately 75% observed a single time. Sequencing was done on a sample of PBMCs. Every receptor here comes from a man aged 30 to 39 in good health and CMV-seropositive. Each CDR3 is given with its conserved first and last residue. The D gene is left open where the match is weak. Only part of the rows carry a size: once, few, many, or a class if the clone is expanded.

-,TRBJ2-7,-,TRBV5-1,CASSFRGAQTGWGDEQYF,TGCGCCAGCAGCTTCCGGGGAGCCCAAACAGGGTGGGGAGACGAGCAGTACTTC
-,TRBJ2-7,TRBD1,TRBV7-8,CASSPGQLFSYEQYF,TGTGCCAGCAGCCCGGGACAGCTTTTCTCCTACGAGCAGTACTTC
-,TRBJ1-1,-,TRBV25-1,CASSYKGEGIMDTEAFF,TGTGCCAGCAGTTACAAGGGTGAGGGAATCATGGACACTGAAGCTTTCTTT
-,TRBJ1-5,TRBD1,TRBV19,CASSIRQGGDQPQHF,TGTGCCAGTAGTATTAGACAGGGGGGAGATCAGCCCCAGCATTTT
-,TRBJ2-5,TRBD2,TRBV7-3,CASSAGLAQETQYF,TGTGCCAGCAGCGCGGGACTAGCTCAAGAGACCCAGTACTTC
-,TRBJ2-7,-,TRBV5-1,CASSAQGYEQYF,TGCGCCAGCAGCGCACAGGGCTACGAGCAGTACTTC
-,TRBJ2-5,-,TRBV5-4,CASSIKGGPETQYF,TGTGCCAGCAGTATCAAGGGGGGGCCGGAGACCCAGTACTTC
-,TRBJ2-4,TRBD1,TRBV7-2,CASSRQGATKNIQYF,TGTGCCAGCAGTCGACAGGGGGCGACCAAAAACATTCAGTACTTC
few,TRBJ1-5,-,TRBV6-1,CASSEIGWARPNPPPQHF,TGTGCCAGCAGTGAAATCGGCTGGGCCAGGCCAAACCCTCCGCCCCAGCATTTT
-,TRBJ2-3,-,TRBV28,CASSLSGSGSITDTQYF,TGTGCCAGCAGTTTATCCGGGAGTGGGTCTATCACAGATACGCAGTATTTT
few,TRBJ1-1,-,TRBV18,CASSPPARVNTEAFF,TGTGCCAGCTCACCACCGGCGAGGGTGAACACTGAAGCTTTCTTT
-,TRBJ2-7,TRBD1,TRBV6-6,CASSGTDYEQYF,TGTGCCAGCAGTGGGACAGACTACGAGCAGTACTTC
few,TRBJ1-1,-,TRBV11-2,CASSPMEGLNTEAFF,TGTGCCAGCAGCCCCATGGAGGGATTGAACACTGAAGCTTTCTTT
-,TRBJ1-1,-,TRBV7-2,CASSLGYRAATEAFF,TGTGCCAGCAGCTTAGGGTACAGGGCTGCCACTGAAGCTTTCTTT
-,TRBJ2-7,-,TRBV6-5,CASSYSINWGSYEQYF,TGTGCCAGCAGTTACTCGATTAACTGGGGCAGCTACGAGCAGTACTTC
-,TRBJ2-7,TRBD1,TRBV15,CATSRDRGRGSYEQYF,TGTGCCACCAGCAGAGACAGGGGGCGCGGTTCCTACGAGCAGTACTTC
-,TRBJ2-1,-,TRBV21-1,CASSTPLFISGGTYNEQFF,TGTGCCAGCAGCACCCCTCTTTTTATTAGCGGGGGAACCTACAATGAGCAGTTCTTC
once,TRBJ2-7,TRBD2,TRBV5-6,CASSESWTSVVYEQYF,TGTGCCAGCAGCGAAAGCTGGACTAGTGTCGTCTACGAGCAGTACTTC
-,TRBJ2-1,TRBD2,TRBV30,CAWIAGTPVQFF,TGTGCCTGGATAGCGGGGACACCCGTTCAGTTCTTC
-,TRBJ2-7,TRBD2,TRBV7-9,CASSYAGTIYEQYF,TGTGCCAGCAGCTATGCCGGGACTATCTACGAGCAGTACTTC
-,TRBJ2-1,-,TRBV7-2,CASSSRALGRHNEQFF,TGTGCCAGCAGCTCCAGGGCCCTTGGAAGGCACAATGAGCAGTTCTTC
few,TRBJ1-5,TRBD1,TRBV19,CASIPQGAGRNQPQHF,TGTGCCAGTATCCCTCAGGGGGCGGGTCGCAATCAGCCCCAGCATTTT
few,TRBJ2-2,TRBD1,TRBV10-3,CAGRGTTGSTGELFF,TGTGCCGGCAGAGGTACGACAGGGTCCACCGGGGAGCTGTTTTTT
-,TRBJ2-3,-,TRBV5-6,CASRTASTDTQYF,TGTGCCAGCAGGACAGCTAGCACAGATACGCAGTATTTT
-,TRBJ1-1,-,TRBV20-1,CSANRNTEAFF,TGCAGTGCTAATAGGAACACTGAAGCTTTCTTT
once,TRBJ2-7,-,TRBV7-8,CASSLWDKDEQYF,TGTGCCAGCAGCTTATGGGACAAGGACGAGCAGTACTTC
-,TRBJ2-4,-,TRBV5-8,CASSLVASGRDIQYF,TGTGCCAGCAGCTTGGTGGCGTCCGGCCGGGACATTCAGTACTTC